The present T cell receptor beta chain was sequenced within a study of blood T cells in healthy people across ages. General observations from the study: Long-lived donors carried more naive CD4+ cells and greater diversity than aged donors. The study lacked donor CMV status, which possibly confounded expanded clonotype changes.

Primers used in a second PCR of roughly 6 to 12 cycles were a sample-barcoded 5' primer and a J-beta primer mix. A template-switch adaptor containing 12 random nucleotides labeled each cDNA molecule. TCRdb re-called the 5' RACE reads with MiXCR, one entry per CDR3 protein. The data show about a million distinct CDR3 sequences, with about 53% seen just once and roughly a fifth held by the top ten. Concerning this clonotype: Its antigen is undetermined.

CDR3 size: 12 residues. Trimming pared 0 bases from V and 15 bases from J, leaving 15 bases between. Germline V lookup: CDR1 DFQATT, CDR2 SNEGSKA (reference sequence). PBMCs, at least 7 million per sample, were isolated. The chain combines TRBV20-1 with TRBJ2-4; the D gene is possibly TRBD2 (5 bases). The receptor's source is a woman aged 55-70 years in good health. Material: blood. CDR3 region: CSARDRGTGVYF. For the CDR3, the DNA is TGCAGTGCTAGAGATCGGGGTACCGGAGTGTACTTC.